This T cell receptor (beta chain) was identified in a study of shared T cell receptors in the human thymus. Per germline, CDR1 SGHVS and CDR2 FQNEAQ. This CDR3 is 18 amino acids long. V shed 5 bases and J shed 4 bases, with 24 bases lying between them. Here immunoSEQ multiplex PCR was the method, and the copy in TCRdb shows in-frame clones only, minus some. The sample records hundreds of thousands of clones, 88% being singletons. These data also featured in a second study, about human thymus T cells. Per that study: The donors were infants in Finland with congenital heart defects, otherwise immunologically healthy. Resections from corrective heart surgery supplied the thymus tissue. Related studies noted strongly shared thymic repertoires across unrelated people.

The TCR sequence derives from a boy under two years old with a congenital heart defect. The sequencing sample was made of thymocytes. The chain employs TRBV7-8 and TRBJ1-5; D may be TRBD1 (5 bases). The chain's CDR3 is CASSPPSGGLMGNQPQHF. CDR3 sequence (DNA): TGTGCCAGCAGCCCCCCATCTGGGGGACTAATGGGAAATCAGCCCCAGCATTTT.